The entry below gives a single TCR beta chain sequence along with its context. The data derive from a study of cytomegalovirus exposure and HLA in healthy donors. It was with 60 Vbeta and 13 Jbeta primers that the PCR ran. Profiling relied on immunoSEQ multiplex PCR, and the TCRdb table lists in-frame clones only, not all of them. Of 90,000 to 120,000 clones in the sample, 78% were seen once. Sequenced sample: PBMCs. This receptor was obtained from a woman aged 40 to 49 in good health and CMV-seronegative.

The CDR3 DNA reads TGTGCCAGCAGTTTGGACGGACAGGGTGATGGCTACACCTTC. Amino acids: CASSLDGQGDGYTF. This chain joins TRBV28 and TRBJ1-2; 8 nucleotides align to TRBD1. Germline V gene data show CDR1 as MDHEN and CDR2 as SYDVKM. The J segment lost 6 bases and the V segment lost 3 bases, leaving 6 bases of the junction unmatched. This CDR3 has 14 residues.